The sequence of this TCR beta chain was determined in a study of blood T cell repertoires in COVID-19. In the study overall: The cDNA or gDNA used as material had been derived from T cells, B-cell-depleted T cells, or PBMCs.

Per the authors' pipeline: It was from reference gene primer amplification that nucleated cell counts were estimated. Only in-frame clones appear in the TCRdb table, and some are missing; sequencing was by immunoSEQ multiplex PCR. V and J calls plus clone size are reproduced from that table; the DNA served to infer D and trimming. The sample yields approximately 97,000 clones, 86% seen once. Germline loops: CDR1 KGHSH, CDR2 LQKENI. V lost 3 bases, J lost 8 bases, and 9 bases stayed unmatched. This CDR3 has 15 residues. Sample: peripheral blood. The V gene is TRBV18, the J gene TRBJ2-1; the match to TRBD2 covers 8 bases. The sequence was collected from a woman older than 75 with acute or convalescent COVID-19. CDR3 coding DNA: TGTGCCAGCTCACCGGTCCGCGGGGGGCCTCATGAGCAGTTCTTC. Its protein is CASSPVRGGPHEQFF.